A single sample is the source of the 14 T cell receptor beta chains below, sequenced in a study of blood T cell repertoires in COVID-19. The table came from immunoSEQ multiplex PCR; TCRdb's copy has only in-frame clones and leaves some out. The sample records over 200,000 clones, roughly 80% being singletons. The specimen sequenced was peripheral blood. The receptors here all came from a human donor in a cohort sampled during active COVID-19.

The chain joins TRBV6-5 to TRBJ2-5; TRBD2 matches at 7 bases. Losses at the gene ends were 3 bases for V and 5 bases for J; bases not matched to a gene: 9. This CDR3 is built from 15 residues. Looked up from germline, CDR1 is MNHEY and CDR2 is SVGAGI. The CDR3 is CASSYWAGDRETQYF. For the CDR3, the DNA is TGTGCCAGCAGTTATTGGGCGGGAGATAGGGAGACCCAGTACTTC.

The V and J genes are TRBV2 and TRBJ2-2; 8 nucleotides align to TRBD1. Germline trimming cut 10 bases from V and 6 bases from J; bases unmatched to any gene: 10. The CDR3 totals 14 residues. Germline values: CDR1 SNHLY, CDR2 FYNNEI. The CDR3 nucleotides are TGTGCCACAGGACAGGGTTCATCGTCCGGGGAGCTGTTTTTT. Protein product: CATGQGSSSGELFF.

The V call is TRBV19, the J call TRBJ2-1, with 10 bases lining up with TRBD2. The CDR3 is 16 residues long. The junction had 4 bases not matched to a gene; V was cut back by 3 bases and J by 2 bases. The germline CDR1 and CDR2 sequences are LNHDA and SQIVND (reference sequence). CDR3 in DNA: TGTGCCAGTAGTATTGGGACTAGCGTTGCCTACAATGAGCAGTTCTTC. It is translated as CASSIGTSVAYNEQFF. Together with reference TRBV19 and TRBJ2-1, the CDR3 gives the full variable domain: DGGITQSPKYLFRKEGQNVTLSCEQNLNHDAMYWYRQDPGQGLRLIYYSQIVNDFQKGDIAEGYSVSREKKESFPLTVTSAQKNPTAFYLCASSIGTSVAYNEQFFGPGTRLTVL.

V usage is TRBV5-1 and J usage is TRBJ2-7; 12 bases agree with TRBD2. J gave up 4 bases and V 4 bases, and 9 bases lay outside the gene matches. The CDR3 sequence is 16 residues long. Germline V gene data show CDR1 as SGHRS and CDR2 as YFSETQ. Here the CDR3 DNA reads TGCGCCAGCAGCCTAAACCTAGCGGGAGGGCGATACGAGCAGTACTTC. Its translation: CASSLNLAGGRYEQYF.

The chain is built from TRBV12-5 and TRBJ2-1; 9 bases match TRBD2. Germline CDR1 LGHNT, CDR2 FRNRAP. J gave up 7 bases and V 6 bases, and 7 bases lay outside the gene matches. This CDR3 is 14 amino acids long. The CDR3 coding sequence is TGTGCTAGTGGCCTAGGGACTAGCTGGAATGAGCAGTTCTTC. Translating it yields CASGLGTSWNEQFF.

This clone was detected once. This rearrangement joins TRBV24-1 to TRBJ2-5; 7 bases fit TRBD2. Germline V gene lookup returns CDR1 KGHDR and CDR2 SFDVKD. CDR3 length: 13 amino acids. V dropped 5 bases and J dropped 5; count of bases not matched to a gene: 4. The CDR3 region has the DNA TGTGCCACCAGTGGGGAGGGTACGGAGACCCAGTACTTC. It codes for CATSGEGTETQYF.

V and J are TRBV11-3 and TRBJ2-3; 7 bases are a match to TRBD1. The V segment lost 5 bases and the J segment 1 base; nucleotides outside the gene matches: 9. Germline-derived CDR1 and CDR2 are SGHNT and YENEEA. The length of the CDR3 is 16 residues. The CDR3: CASSPRGPTRTDTQYF. In DNA form, the CDR3 reads TGTGCCAGCAGCCCTAGGGGGCCGACCCGCACAGATACGCAGTATTTT. Together with reference TRBV11-3 and TRBJ2-3, the CDR3 gives the full variable domain: EAGVVQSPRYKIIEKKQPVAFWCNPISGHNTLYWYLQNLGQGPELLIRYENEEAVDDSQLPKDRFSAERLKGVDSTLKIQPAELGDSAVYLCASSPRGPTRTDTQYFGPGTRLTVL.

The chain employs TRBV6-1 and TRBJ2-5; 9 bases are a match to TRBD2. V trimming: 2 bases; J trimming: 1 base; junction bases outside the gene matches: 5. The CDR3 is made up of 16 amino acids. Germline CDR1 reads MNHNS; CDR2 reads SASEGT. The CDR3 protein is CASSEKRLAVQETQYF. The CDR3 region has the DNA TGTGCCAGCAGTGAAAAGCGACTAGCGGTCCAAGAGACCCAGTACTTC.

V usage is TRBV30 and J usage is TRBJ1-2, with a tentative D call TRBD1 (5 bases). The germline CDR1 and CDR2 sequences are GTSNPN and SVGIG (reference sequence). The CDR3 loop spans 16 amino acids. V shed 4 bases and J shed 1 base, with 19 bases lying between them. CDR3 bases: TGTGCCTGGAACAGGCAGCCTCGCCTGTATAACTATGGCTACACCTTC. Amino acids: CAWNRQPRLYNYGYTF.

The V call is TRBV6-6, the J call TRBJ2-3, with a possible D match to TRBD2 (6 bases). This CDR3 is 16 amino acids long. Germline V gene lookup returns CDR1 MNHNY and CDR2 SVGAGI (reference sequence). V dropped 7 bases and J dropped 3 bases, with 20 bases sitting between them. The CDR3 region is CASTKKRDFLTDTQYF. CDR3 DNA: TGTGCCAGCACCAAAAAACGGGACTTCTTGACAGATACGCAGTATTTT.

This clone was seen just once. The chain employs TRBV27 and TRBJ2-5; TRBD2 matches 10 bases. Trimming cost V 4 bases and J 2 bases; bases outside gene matches: 13. Germline assignment: CDR1 MNHEY and CDR2 SMNVEV (reference sequence). This CDR3 comprises 18 residues. CDR3 residues: CASSSPGLAGVAQETQYF. The CDR3 region has the DNA TGTGCCAGCAGTTCCCCGGGGCTAGCGGGAGTAGCACAAGAGACCCAGTACTTC.

V usage is TRBV19 and J usage is TRBJ2-7; 10 bases are a match to TRBD1. Germline values: CDR1 LNHDA, CDR2 SQIVND (reference sequence). Losses at the gene ends were 6 bases for V and 3 bases for J; bases not matched to a gene: 5. This CDR3 spans 14 amino acids. In nucleotides, the CDR3 is TGTGCCAGTAGAGAAAGGACAGGGGGCTACGAGCAGTACTTC. It encodes CASRERTGGYEQYF. Combining the CDR3 with reference TRBV19 and TRBJ2-7 gives the whole variable domain DGGITQSPKYLFRKEGQNVTLSCEQNLNHDAMYWYRQDPGQGLRLIYYSQIVNDFQKGDIAEGYSVSREKKESFPLTVTSAQKNPTAFYLCASRERTGGYEQYFGPGTRLTVT.

The rearrangement links TRBV21-1 to TRBJ2-7; the table calls TRBD2, which could not be checked here. TRBV21-1 has pseudogene status. The CDR3 covers 16 residues. The CDR3 here is CASSKKPTGTSDEQYF. CDR3 sequence (DNA): TGTGCCAGCAGCAAAAAGCCAACCGGGACTAGCGACGAGCAGTACTTC.

This chain links TRBV13 with TRBJ2-7; 7 nucleotides line up with TRBD2. The V gene's germline CDR1 is PRHDT and CDR2 FYEKMQ (reference sequence). The CDR3 length is 16 residues. The V and J ends lost 2 bases and 4 bases, in that order; junction bases with no gene match: 11. CDR3 protein: CASSLSVGRLGYEQYF. CDR3 nucleotides: TGTGCCAGCAGCTTATCAGTCGGGAGGCTGGGGTACGAGCAGTACTTC.